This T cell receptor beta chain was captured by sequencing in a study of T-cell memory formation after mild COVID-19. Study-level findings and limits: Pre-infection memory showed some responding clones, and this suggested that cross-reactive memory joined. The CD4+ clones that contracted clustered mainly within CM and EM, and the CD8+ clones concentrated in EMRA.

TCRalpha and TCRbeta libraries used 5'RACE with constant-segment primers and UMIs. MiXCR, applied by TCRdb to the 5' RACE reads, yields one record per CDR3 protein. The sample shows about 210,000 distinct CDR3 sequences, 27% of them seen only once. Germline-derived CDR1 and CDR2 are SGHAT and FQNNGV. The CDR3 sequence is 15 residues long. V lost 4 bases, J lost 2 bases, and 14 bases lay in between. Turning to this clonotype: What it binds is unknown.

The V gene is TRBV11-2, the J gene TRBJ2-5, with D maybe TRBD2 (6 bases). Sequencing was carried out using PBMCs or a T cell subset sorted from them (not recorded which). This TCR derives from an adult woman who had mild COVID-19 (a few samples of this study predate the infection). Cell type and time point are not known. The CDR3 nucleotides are TGTGCCAGCAGCTCCCTGGACCTAGCGCAAGAGACCCAGTACTTC. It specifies CASSSLDLAQETQYF.